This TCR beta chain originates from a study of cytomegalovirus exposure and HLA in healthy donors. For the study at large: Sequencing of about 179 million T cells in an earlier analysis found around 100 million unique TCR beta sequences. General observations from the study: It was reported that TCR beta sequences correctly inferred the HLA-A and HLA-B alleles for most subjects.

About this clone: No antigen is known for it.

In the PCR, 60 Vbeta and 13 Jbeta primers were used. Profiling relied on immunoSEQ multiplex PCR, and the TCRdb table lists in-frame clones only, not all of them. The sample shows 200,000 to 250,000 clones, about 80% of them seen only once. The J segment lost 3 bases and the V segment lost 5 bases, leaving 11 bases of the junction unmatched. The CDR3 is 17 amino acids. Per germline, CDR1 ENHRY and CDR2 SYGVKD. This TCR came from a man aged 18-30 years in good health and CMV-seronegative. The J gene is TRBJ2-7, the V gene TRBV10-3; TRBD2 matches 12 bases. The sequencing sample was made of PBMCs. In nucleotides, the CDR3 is TGTGCCATCAGTAAACTAGCGGGAGGACCCTCTCGCTACGAGCAGTACTTC. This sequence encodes CAISKLAGGPSRYEQYF.